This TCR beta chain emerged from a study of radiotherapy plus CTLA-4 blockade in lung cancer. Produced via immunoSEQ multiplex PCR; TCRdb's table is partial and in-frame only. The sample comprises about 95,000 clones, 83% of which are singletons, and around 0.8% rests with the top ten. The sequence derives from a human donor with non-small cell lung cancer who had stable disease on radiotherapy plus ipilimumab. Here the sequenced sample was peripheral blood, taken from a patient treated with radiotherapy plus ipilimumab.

In nucleotides, the CDR3 is TGTGCCAGCAGTGGGTCTGGTAAAATTCAAGAGACCCAGTACTTC. Protein sequence: CASSGSGKIQETQYF. This chain uses TRBV2 with TRBJ2-5; D unresolved. CDR1 is SNHLY and CDR2 is FYNNEI in the germline V gene. This CDR3 comprises 15 residues. V shed 4 bases and J shed 2 bases, with 14 bases lying between them.